This T cell receptor beta chain was captured in a study of blood T cell repertoires in COVID-19. Generated by immunoSEQ multiplex PCR, the TCRdb table keeps only in-frame clones and is missing some. The profile covers about 440,000 clones, with 90% appearing a single time and less than 0.75% taken by the ten largest. Germline V gives CDR1 MNHEY, CDR2 SVGAGI. This CDR3 spans 15 amino acids. The trim removed 6 bases at V and 8 bases at J, leaving 5 bases unmatched. This chain links TRBV6-5 with TRBJ1-6; TRBD1 aligns across 12 bases. The sequencing input was PBMCs or T cells enriched from blood (not recorded which). The origin of this receptor is a man aged 18 to 30 who had recovered from COVID-19. CDR3 amino acids: CASSFGTGGDSPLHF. CDR3 nucleotide sequence: TGTGCCAGCAGCTTCGGGACAGGGGGCGATTCACCCCTCCACTTT.